This T cell receptor (beta chain) comes out of a study of T cell repertoires in chronic hepatitis B (dated by TCRdb to about 2019). This clone was counted between two and nine times. Its antigen is unknown. Base qualities are not provided; no much larger clone lies one nucleotide away. From a lookup of the germline V gene (reference sequence), CDR1 and CDR2 are WNHNN and SYGVQD. The CDR3 holds 17 amino acids from the cysteine to the phenylalanine. Only CDR3 DNA remains: 51 bases, in frame from the first base. V is pruned by 2 bases and J by 7 bases, leaving 16 bases of the junction without a gene match. Library preparation was by the immunoSEQ multiplex PCR assay. Sourced from immuneACCESS, this table was stored by TCRdb with only in-frame sequences that have V and J called. A share of the clones is absent; for the studies checked, an unresolved V gene accounts for under half, and the remainder has no known explanation. This sample lists some 600 clones; over 65% were detected once. The ten largest make up more than 15% of the sample.

The sequencing input was total CD8+ T cells from PBMCs. This clonotype was sampled from a human donor with chronic hepatitis B virus infection. Here the chain combines TRBV10-1 and TRBJ2-7; the junction holds 8 bases that match TRBD2. CDR3 protein: CASSEILSPAGVNEQYF. The base sequence is TGCGCCAGCAGTGAGATTTTATCGCCAGCGGGAGTTAATGAGCAGTACTTC.